These 13 T cell receptor beta chains originate from one sample sequenced in a study of OX40 agonist ivuxolimab in advanced cancers. Only in-frame clones appear in the TCRdb table, and some are missing; sequencing was by immunoSEQ multiplex PCR. The sample has 65,000 to 95,000 clones, 87% seen once. The material sequenced was CD4+ or CD8+ T cells sorted from blood, taken in a trial of the OX40 agonist ivuxolimab. These receptors came from an adult with an advanced solid tumor such as melanoma, head and neck, liver or kidney cancer.

J is TRBJ2-1 and V is TRBV15; 9 bases align to TRBD1. Germline V gene lookup returns CDR1 LNHNV and CDR2 YYDKDF (reference sequence). V gave up 0 bases and J gave up 6 bases; unmatched junction bases: 12. The CDR3 covers 18 residues. CDR3 amino acids: CATSRDRGGQGTFNEQFF. In nucleotides, the CDR3 is TGTGCCACCAGCAGAGATCGGGGCGGACAGGGGACTTTCAATGAGCAGTTCTTC.

The chain employs TRBV28 and TRBJ1-1; D unresolved. The CDR3 runs to 15 residues. Trimming removed 6 bases from V and 0 bases from J, with 14 bases in between. Germline values: CDR1 MDHEN, CDR2 SYDVKM. The CDR3 spells CASRPSLGLNTEAFF. CDR3 in DNA: TGTGCCAGCAGACCTTCCCTAGGTCTGAACACTGAAGCTTTCTTT.

The chain uses TRBV5-1 and TRBJ2-1; TRBD2 matches at 9 bases. From germline, CDR1 is SGHRS and CDR2 YFSETQ. The length of the CDR3 is 15 residues. After removal of 4 bases from V and 4 bases from J, the junction contained 6 bases not matched to a gene. DNA of the CDR3: TGCGCCAGCAGCGTCGGACTAGCGTCGTACAATGAGCAGTTCTTC. Translation gives CASSVGLASYNEQFF.

This chain uses TRBV6-1 with TRBJ1-1, with no clear D. This CDR3 region has 14 residues. Germline V gene sequence: CDR1 MNHNS, CDR2 SASEGT. Trimming shortened V by 6 bases and J by 0 bases, and 11 bases separated the two germline ends. CDR3 coding DNA: TGTGCCAGCAGACCACTAGGGTTGAACACTGAAGCTTTCTTT. Its protein product is CASRPLGLNTEAFF.

The chain combines TRBV27 with TRBJ2-7; D is unresolved. The germline CDR1 and CDR2 sequences are MNHEY and SMNVEV (reference sequence). The V and J ends lost 8 bases and 0 bases respectively, with 11 bases between them. There are 13 residues in the CDR3. DNA for the CDR3: TGTGCCAGCGCCGTGAGTTCCTCCTACGAGCAGTACTTC. This translates into CASAVSSSYEQYF.

This clone was counted many times. For the CDR3, the DNA is TGCGCCAGCAGCTTGAACCAGCGGGAGACCCAGTACTTC. Translation: CASSLNQRETQYF. The gene calls are TRBV5-1 and TRBJ2-5; a weak D match, TRBD2 (5 bases). Trimming cost V 1 base and J 5 bases, with 9 bases left between them. Germline V gene lookup returns CDR1 SGHRS and CDR2 YFSETQ. This CDR3 is 13 amino acids long.

The V call is TRBV11-1, the J call TRBJ2-1; 7 bases agree with TRBD1. The CDR3 is made up of 13 amino acids. Looked up from germline, CDR1 is SGHAT and CDR2 is FQDESV (reference sequence). V dropped 5 bases and J dropped 6; count of bases not matched to a gene: 4. DNA for the CDR3: TGTGCCAGCAGCCCCACAGGGGCCAATGAGCAGTTCTTC. It is translated as CASSPTGANEQFF.

The chain joins TRBV5-5 to TRBJ1-1, with TRBD1 as a possible D gene (5 bases). Germline V gene lookup returns CDR1 SGHKS and CDR2 YYEKEE (reference sequence). The ends were cut back, 2 bases at V and 1 base at J, with 9 bases in the middle. The CDR3 length is 14 residues. CDR3 in DNA: TGTGCCAGCAGCTTTGGGGCCGCGAACACTGAAGCTTTCTTT. Translation gives CASSFGAANTEAFF. Full variable domain (missing parts from reference TRBV5-5 and TRBJ1-1): DAGVTQSPTHLIKTRGQQVTLRCSPISGHKSVSWYQQVLGQGPQFIFQYYEKEERGRGNFPDRFSARQFPNYSSELNVNALLLGDSALYLCASSFGAANTEAFFGQGTRLTVV.

The V call is TRBV6-1, the J call TRBJ1-2; D is uncertain. The CDR3 runs 12 residues. Germline V gene data show CDR1 as MNHNS and CDR2 as SASEGT. Trimming left V 6 bases short and J 7 bases short, with 12 bases between. CDR3 sequence: CASRASVGGYTF. The CDR3 DNA reads TGTGCCAGCAGGGCGAGTGTCGGTGGCTACACCTTC.

The chain is built from TRBV6-6 and TRBJ2-2; D might be TRBD2 (5 bases). This CDR3 contains 15 residues. CDR1 is MNHNY, CDR2 SVGAGI, per germline (reference sequence). V gave up 6 bases and J gave up 0 bases, with 11 bases separating them. CDR3 protein: CASRSGSANTGELFF. CDR3 sequence (DNA): TGTGCCAGCAGGTCAGGTAGCGCGAACACCGGGGAGCTGTTTTTT.

This chain links TRBV4-3 with TRBJ2-1; D is possibly TRBD2 (6 bases). Germline assignment: CDR1 LGHNA and CDR2 YSLEER. Between the trimmed V and J ends, which lost 3 bases and 8 bases, there was a span of 14 bases. The CDR3 covers 14 residues. The CDR3 DNA is TGCGCCAGCAGCCACTCGAGCAGGGAGGATGAGCAGTTCTTC. Translation gives CASSHSSREDEQFF.

This clone has a single count. The chain joins TRBV7-9 to TRBJ2-1; D is perhaps TRBD2 (5 bases). CDR1 and CDR2 from the germline V gene are SEHNR and FQNEAQ (reference sequence). The CDR3 sequence is 16 residues long. The V end was cut by 1 base, the J end by 8 bases, with 18 bases between. The CDR3 DNA reads as TGTGCCAGCAGCTTAGTTTGGGTGGGCGAGGACTATGAGCAGTTCTTC. Translating gives CASSLVWVGEDYEQFF.

The chain joins TRBV6-5 to TRBJ1-1; D might be TRBD1 (5 bases). V was pared by 4 bases and J by 0 bases, with 12 bases between. The CDR3 is made up of 15 amino acids. Germline loops: CDR1 MNHEY, CDR2 SVGAGI. The CDR3 region is CASSSADRLNTEAFF. DNA of the CDR3: TGTGCCAGCAGTTCGGCCGACAGACTGAACACTGAAGCTTTCTTT.